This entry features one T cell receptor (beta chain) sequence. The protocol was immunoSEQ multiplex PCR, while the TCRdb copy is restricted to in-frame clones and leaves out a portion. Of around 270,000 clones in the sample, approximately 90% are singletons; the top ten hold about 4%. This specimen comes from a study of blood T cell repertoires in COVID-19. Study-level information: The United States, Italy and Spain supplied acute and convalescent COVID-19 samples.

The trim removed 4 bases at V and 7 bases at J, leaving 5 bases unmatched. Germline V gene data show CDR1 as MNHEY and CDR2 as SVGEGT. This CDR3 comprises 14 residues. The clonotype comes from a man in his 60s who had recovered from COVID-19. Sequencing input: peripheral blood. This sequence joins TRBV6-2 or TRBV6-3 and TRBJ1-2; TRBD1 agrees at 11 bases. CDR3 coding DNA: TGTGCCAGCAGTTCCCGGGACAGGGGGTTTGGCTACACCTTC. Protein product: CASSSRDRGFGYTF.